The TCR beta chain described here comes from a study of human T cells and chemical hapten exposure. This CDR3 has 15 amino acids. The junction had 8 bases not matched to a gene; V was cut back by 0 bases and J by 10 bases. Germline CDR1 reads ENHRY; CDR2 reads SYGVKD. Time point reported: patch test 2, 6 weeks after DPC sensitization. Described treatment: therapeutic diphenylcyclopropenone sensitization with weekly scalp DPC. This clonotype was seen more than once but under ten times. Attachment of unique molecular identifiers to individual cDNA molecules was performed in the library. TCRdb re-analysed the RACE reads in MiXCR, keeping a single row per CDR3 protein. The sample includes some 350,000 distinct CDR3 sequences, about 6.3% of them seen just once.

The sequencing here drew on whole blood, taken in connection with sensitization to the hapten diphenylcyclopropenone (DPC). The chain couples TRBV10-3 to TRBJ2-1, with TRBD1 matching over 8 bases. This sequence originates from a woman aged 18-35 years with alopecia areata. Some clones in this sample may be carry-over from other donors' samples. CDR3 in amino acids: CAISESPGTGKEQFF. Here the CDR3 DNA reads TGTGCCATCAGTGAGTCCCCCGGGACAGGAAAGGAGCAGTTCTTC.